This T cell receptor beta chain derives from a study of blood T cell repertoires in COVID-19 (dated by TCRdb to the early 2020s). Regarding the research as a whole: The collaborator samples originated in the United States, Italy and Spain and spanned the acute and convalescent phases of COVID-19. Where available, HLA class I and class II types were obtained from metadata supplied by the sample provider rather than from assay-based typing. The material from the prospective study consisted of cDNA or gDNA derived from T cells, B-cell-depleted T cells, or PBMCs. Sample metadata almost always included a de-identified subject ID, COVID-19 status, age in years and sex. The samples were drawn from the first 160 participants of the ongoing ImmuneRACE study and from about 1,200 subjects provided by 6 global collaborators. Deeply sampled blood TCRbeta repertoires from subjects exposed to, actively infected with, or recovered from COVID-19 were included in the dataset. The repertoires were released in a freely available public database meant as a resource for research on the immune response to SARS-CoV-2. General study outcomes and caveats: The quantity of clinical and demographic metadata differed by source and by participant and was supplied without curation.

Trimming costs V 6 bases and J 0 bases, and their ends lie 10 bases apart. Looking up the germline V gene yields CDR1 KGHSH and CDR2 LQKENI. The CDR3 runs 14 residues from the cysteine to the phenylalanine. The CDR3 DNA has 42 bases and is translated from base 1. TCRbeta CDR3 regions were amplified from genomic DNA using the immunoSEQ Assay, a bias-controlled multiplex PCR. Regarding the original processing steps: The number of nucleated cells in each sample was estimated by amplification of reference gene primers within the assay. To quantify the absolute abundance of each unique TCRbeta CDR3 rearrangement, sequence reads were collapsed and filtered. Productive Simpson clonality was computed per sample as the square root of Simpson's diversity index over productive rearrangements. Drawn from immuneACCESS, this table holds only the in-frame rearrangements with V and J called that TCRdb kept. Clones are partly lost; checked studies trace under half to an unresolved V gene and leave the rest unexplained. That table supplies the V and J calls and clone size; D and trimming were determined from the DNA. This sample gives around 160,000 clones in total; about four fifths of them show up just once. The ten largest clones take up roughly 7.7% of the sample.

Whole blood was collected in K2EDTA tubes by collaborating institutions according to the institutions' own protocols. Collaborator samples were shipped for TCRbeta analysis as frozen whole blood, isolated PBMCs, or DNA extracted from either sample type. This clone was seen a handful of times. Its antigen target is currently unknown. No quality values exist for individual bases; no much larger clone is one base distant. The receptor's source is a human donor with acute or convalescent COVID-19. The donor label of this sample is uncertain. The V and J segments used are TRBV18 and TRBJ2-3; the D gene is perhaps TRBD1, from 6 matching bases. The sample comprised peripheral blood. DNA sequence: TGTGCCAGCTCCCTAGGACAGAGCACAGATACGCAGTATTTT. This yields the protein CASSLGQSTDTQYF.